Below, 5 T cell receptor beta chains from the same sample are listed, as sequenced in a study of cytomegalovirus exposure and HLA in healthy donors. Method: immunoSEQ multiplex PCR; TCRdb's copy keeps in-frame clones and lacks some. The data contain about 120,000 clones, around nine tenths of them singletons. The sequenced material came from PBMCs. Receptor source: a woman between 18 and 30 years old in good health and CMV-seronegative.

The V gene is TRBV10-1, the J gene TRBJ2-1; D uncertain. Germline V gene data show CDR1 as WNHNN and CDR2 as SYGVQD (reference sequence). V was pared by 6 bases and J by 4 bases, with 7 bases between. The CDR3 length is 12 residues. The DNA of the CDR3 is TGCGCCAGCAGGGAGACTTACAATGAGCAGTTCTTC. Its protein product is CASRETYNEQFF.

This chain connects TRBV30 to TRBJ1-2, with D possibly being TRBD1 (5 bases). The CDR3 sequence is 14 residues long. The ends were cut back, 0 bases at V and 8 bases at J, with 16 bases in the middle. From germline, CDR1 is GTSNPN and CDR2 SVGIG (reference sequence). The CDR3 region is CAWSVKGGDLGYTF. CDR3 in DNA: TGTGCCTGGAGTGTAAAGGGCGGGGACCTGGGCTACACCTTC.

V gene TRBV6-6 combines with J gene TRBJ2-7; TRBD2 matches 9 bases. CDR3 length: 16 residues. With V trimmed by 0 bases and J by 1 base, 4 bases remained unmatched. Germline V gene data show CDR1 as MNHNY and CDR2 as SVGAGI (reference sequence). The chain's CDR3 is CASSYSASGVSYEQYF. The CDR3 bases are TGTGCCAGCAGTTACTCGGCTAGCGGGGTTTCCTACGAGCAGTACTTC.

The V call is TRBV2, the J call TRBJ1-4, with a weak D call TRBD1 (5 bases). This CDR3 region has 14 residues. Germline CDR1 reads SNHLY; CDR2 reads FYNNEI. Trimming stripped 6 bases from V and 5 bases from J, with 13 bases between. In nucleotides, the CDR3 is TGTGCCAGCAGCGACGACAGAAAGAATGAAAAACTGTTTTTT. Protein sequence: CASSDDRKNEKLFF.

The gene calls are TRBV4-1 and TRBJ2-2; 8 bases line up with TRBD1. Losses at the gene ends were 2 bases for V and 0 bases for J; bases not matched to a gene: 2. Germline lookup yields CDR1 MGHRA and CDR2 YSYEKL. The CDR3 sequence is 16 residues long. DNA of the CDR3: TGCGCCAGCAGCCAACAGGGGGCCGCGAACACCGGGGAGCTGTTTTTT. Amino acids: CASSQQGAANTGELFF.